The 13 T cell receptor beta chains below come from one sample, sequenced in a study of cytomegalovirus exposure and HLA in healthy donors. The table came from immunoSEQ multiplex PCR; TCRdb's copy has only in-frame clones and leaves some out. The table records some 110,000 clones, around nine tenths of them present only once. Material: PBMCs. These receptors were collected from a man between 18 and 29 years old in good health and CMV-seropositive.

The chain has TRBV2 and TRBJ2-2; maybe TRBD1 (6 bases). This CDR3 comprises 13 residues. CDR1 SNHLY and CDR2 FYNNEI come from the germline V gene. V was clipped by 10 bases and J by 7 bases, with 16 bases between them. CDR3 bases: TGTGCCACTGGACCCATAGGGGGCGGGGAGCTGTTTTTT. This sequence encodes CATGPIGGGELFF.

In its sample, this clone was seen once. V and J are TRBV6-4 and TRBJ1-1; tentative D call: TRBD1 (5 bases). The V and J ends lost 2 bases and 1 base respectively, with 5 bases between them. Germline loops: CDR1 MRHNA, CDR2 SNTAGT. The CDR3 is 13 residues long. CDR3 sequence: CASSDRGNTEAFF. CDR3 coding DNA: TGTGCCAGCAGTGACAGGGGGAACACTGAAGCTTTCTTT.

This sequence joins TRBV7-9 and TRBJ2-1; 12 nucleotides align to TRBD2. The CDR3 consists of 18 residues. Looked up from germline, CDR1 is SEHNR and CDR2 is FQNEAQ (reference sequence). J was trimmed by 10 bases and V by 4 bases; bases with no gene match: 17. In nucleotides, the CDR3 is TGTGCCAGCAGCTCTCGTCTAGCGGGGGGGCTGGGCGCTGGAGAGCAGTTCTTC. Its translation: CASSSRLAGGLGAGEQFF.

The J gene is TRBJ2-3, the V gene TRBV29-1; weak D call: TRBD1 (6 bases). The CDR3 covers 16 residues. Between the trimmed V and J ends, which lost 3 bases and 0 bases, there was a span of 16 bases. Germline V lookup: CDR1 SQVTM, CDR2 ANQGSEA. The CDR3 loop reads CSVEGVLRGSTDTQYF. The CDR3 DNA reads as TGCAGCGTTGAGGGGGTCCTCAGGGGAAGCACAGATACGCAGTATTTT.

This clone has only one observation. The chain carries TRBV6-4 and TRBJ2-3, with 9 positions matching TRBD2. V trimming: 4 bases; J trimming: 0 bases; junction bases outside the gene matches: 2. The length of the CDR3 is 15 residues. CDR1 and CDR2 from the germline V gene are MRHNA and SNTAGT. CDR3 amino acids: CASSVLAGSTDTQYF. CDR3 in DNA: TGTGCCAGCAGTGTCCTAGCGGGGAGCACAGATACGCAGTATTTT.

The CDR3 protein is CASSLVTENTEAFF. The CDR3 DNA is TGTGCCAGCAGCTTGGTTACAGAGAACACTGAAGCTTTCTTT. The rearrangement links TRBV7-2 to TRBJ1-1; D call uncertain. Trimming removed 3 bases from V and 1 base from J, with 9 bases in between. Germline-derived CDR1 and CDR2 are SGHTA and FQGNSA. This CDR3 contains 14 residues.

J is TRBJ1-2 and V is TRBV19, with D maybe TRBD1 (5 bases). Trimming took off 6 bases at V and 3 bases at J, with 17 bases between the two ends. The CDR3 is made up of 15 amino acids. The germline V gene encodes CDR1 LNHDA and CDR2 SQIVND (reference sequence). CDR3 coding DNA: TGTGCCAGTAGCCACACAGGAACCCTTGACTATGGCTACACCTTC. It specifies CASSHTGTLDYGYTF.

The chain carries TRBV7-9 and TRBJ1-1, with D maybe TRBD1 (6 bases). This CDR3 is 18 amino acids long. V was pared by 3 bases and J by 1 base, with 21 bases between. The germline CDR1 and CDR2 sequences are SEHNR and FQNEAQ (reference sequence). The CDR3 spells CASSLGKGVRVQNTEAFF. CDR3 sequence (DNA): TGTGCCAGCAGCTTGGGGAAGGGGGTCCGAGTGCAGAACACTGAAGCTTTCTTT. Full variable domain (outside the CDR3, taken from reference TRBV7-9 and TRBJ1-1): DTGVSQNPRHKITKRGQNVTFRCDPISEHNRLYWYRQTLGQGPEFLTYFQNEAQLEKSRLLSDRFSAERPKGSFSTLEIQRTEQGDSAMYLCASSLGKGVRVQNTEAFFGQGTRLTVV.

This chain joins TRBV6-1 and TRBJ1-4; D remains unclear. Trimming stripped 3 bases from V and 7 bases from J, with 12 bases between. Per the germline V gene, CDR1 is MNHNS and CDR2 is SASEGT. This CDR3 is 14 amino acids long. The CDR3 DNA is TGTGCCAGCAGTGATGATCGGTCACCTGAAAAACTGTTTTTT. Translation gives CASSDDRSPEKLFF.

This sequence joins TRBV19 and TRBJ1-3, with a possible D match to TRBD1 (5 bases). Trimming cost V 10 bases and J 0 bases, with 16 bases left between them. Germline CDR1 LNHDA, CDR2 SQIVND (reference sequence). The CDR3 extends over 15 amino acids. The CDR3 DNA is TGTGCCATTTCCGGGACTGGGAGCTCTGGAAACACCATATATTTT. It encodes CAISGTGSSGNTIYF. Variable domain in full (rest from reference TRBV19 and TRBJ1-3): DGGITQSPKYLFRKEGQNVTLSCEQNLNHDAMYWYRQDPGQGLRLIYYSQIVNDFQKGDIAEGYSVSREKKESFPLTVTSAQKNPTAFYLCAISGTGSSGNTIYFGEGSWLTVV.

This clone appeared once. The genes are TRBV29-1 and TRBJ1-1; D possibly corresponds to TRBD1 (6 bases). CDR3 length equals 13 residues. Per the germline V gene, CDR1 is SQVTM and CDR2 is ANQGSEA. With 7 bases removed from V and 5 bases from J, the gap between germline ends came to 17 bases. CDR3 sequence (DNA): TGCAGCGCGCGACAGGAGATGGTTACTGAAGCTTTCTTT. Protein: CSARQEMVTEAFF.

This chain connects TRBV5-6 to TRBJ2-7; the D is unclear. V lost 1 base to trimming and J lost 0 bases, with 11 bases between them. The CDR3 has 15 residues. Germline CDR1 reads SGHDT; CDR2 reads YYEEEE. Written as DNA, the CDR3 is TGTGCCAGCAGCTTGCCCTTTTCGTCCTCCTACGAGCAGTACTTC. It translates to CASSLPFSSSYEQYF.

This chain links TRBV18 with TRBJ1-2; D may be TRBD1 (5 bases). The CDR3 is 14 amino acids. The ends were cut back, 6 bases at V and 8 bases at J, with 19 bases in the middle. From germline, CDR1 is KGHSH and CDR2 LQKENI. This chain's CDR3 is CASSLQERGEGYTF. CDR3 coding DNA: TGTGCCAGCTCCCTACAGGAGCGCGGTGAAGGCTACACCTTC.